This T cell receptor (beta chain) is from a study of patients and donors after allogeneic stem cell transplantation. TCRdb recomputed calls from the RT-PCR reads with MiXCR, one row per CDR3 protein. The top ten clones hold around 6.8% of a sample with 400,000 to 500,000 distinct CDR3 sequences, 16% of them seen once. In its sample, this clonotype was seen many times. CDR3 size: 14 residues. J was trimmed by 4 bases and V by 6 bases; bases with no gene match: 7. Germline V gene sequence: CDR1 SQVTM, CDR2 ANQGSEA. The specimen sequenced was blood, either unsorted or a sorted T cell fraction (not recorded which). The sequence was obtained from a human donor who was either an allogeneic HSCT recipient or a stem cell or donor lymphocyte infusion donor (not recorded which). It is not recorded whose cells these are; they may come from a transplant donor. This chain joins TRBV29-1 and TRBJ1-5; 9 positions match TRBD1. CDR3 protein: CSVSPGTGNQPQHF. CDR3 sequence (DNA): TGCAGCGTATCACCCGGGACAGGGAATCAGCCCCAGCATTTT.